These 19 T cell receptor beta chains were all obtained from the same sample, sequenced in a study of shared clonotypes between healthy human individuals. Only in-frame clones appear in the TCRdb table, and some are missing; sequencing was by immunoSEQ multiplex PCR. The sample has under 300,000 clones; about 65% are singletons. Sequencing was carried out using memory CD4+ T cells sorted from blood. Described subset: CD45RA-negative fraction. These receptors all come from a man aged 30 to 45 in good health.

CDR3 nucleotide sequence: TGTGCCACCAGCAGAGATTCTAGCGGGAGCGAGACCCAGTACTTC. Translated: CATSRDSSGSETQYF. The chain recombines TRBV15 with TRBJ2-5, with 10 positions matching TRBD2. The trim removed 0 bases at V and 5 bases at J, leaving 3 bases unmatched. The CDR3 contains 15 residues. Germline V gives CDR1 LNHNV, CDR2 YYDKDF (reference sequence).

This clone showed up just a few times. The chain carries TRBV28 and TRBJ1-2, with D perhaps TRBD1 (6 bases). CDR1 is MDHEN and CDR2 is SYDVKM in the germline V gene. This CDR3 is built from 14 residues. V lost 3 bases to trimming and J lost 1 base, with 9 bases between them. CDR3 sequence: CASSLEDSNYGYTF. The DNA for the CDR3 is TGTGCCAGCAGTTTGGAGGACAGTAACTATGGCTACACCTTC.

The J gene is TRBJ2-5, the V gene TRBV15, with D possibly TRBD2 on 6 matching bases. The V end lost 0 bases, the J end lost 7 bases, and 27 bases lay between the germline ends. The CDR3 spans 19 residues. Germline V CDR1 and CDR2: LNHNV, YYDKDF (reference sequence). The CDR3 region is CATSRDPPAGSPVSTTQYF. CDR3 DNA sequence: TGTGCCACCAGCAGAGATCCGCCTGCGGGGAGCCCCGTATCAACGACCCAGTACTTC.

The rearrangement joins TRBV13 to TRBJ2-1, with 9 bases identical to TRBD2. The V and J ends lost 2 bases and 0 bases, in that order; junction bases with no gene match: 8. Per the germline V gene, CDR1 is PRHDT and CDR2 is FYEKMQ (reference sequence). The CDR3 extends over 18 amino acids. CDR3 in amino acids: CASSLPLAGIRSYNEQFF. The CDR3 DNA is TGTGCCAGCAGCTTACCTCTAGCGGGAATTCGCTCCTACAATGAGCAGTTCTTC. The complete variable domain, with remaining parts taken from reference TRBV13 and TRBJ2-1, reads AAGVIQSPRHLIKEKRETATLKCYPIPRHDTVYWYQQGPGQDPQFLISFYEKMQSDKGSIPDRFSAQQFSDYHSELNMSSLELGDSALYFCASSLPLAGIRSYNEQFFGPGTRLTVL.

This CDR3 reads CASSSAGTFSYEQYF. DNA of the CDR3: TGTGCCAGCAGTTCTGCCGGGACTTTCTCCTACGAGCAGTACTTC. This sequence joins TRBV27 and TRBJ2-7; weak D call: TRBD2 (6 bases). The CDR3 is made up of 15 amino acids. Germline assignment: CDR1 MNHEY and CDR2 SMNVEV (reference sequence). With 4 bases removed from V and 0 bases from J, the gap between germline ends came to 13 bases.

This chain connects TRBV9 to TRBJ2-1; D remains ambiguous. The CDR3 length is 13 residues. In germline, CDR1 is SGDLS, CDR2 YYNGEE. V lost 0 bases, J lost 9 bases, and 10 bases lay in between. CDR3 sequence (DNA): TGTGCCAGCAGCGTAGCCGGGTCTGGTGAGCAGTTCTTC. This translates into CASSVAGSGEQFF.

V usage is TRBV18 and J usage is TRBJ2-5; D not resolved. Germline lookup yields CDR1 KGHSH and CDR2 LQKENI. V gave up 6 bases and J gave up 4 bases, with 9 bases separating them. The CDR3 runs to 12 residues. CDR3: CASSRLGETQYF. The CDR3 DNA is TGTGCCAGCTCTCGCTTGGGAGAGACCCAGTACTTC.

This chain links TRBV5-1 with TRBJ2-4, with a tentative D call TRBD2 (5 bases). With 0 bases removed from V and 9 bases from J, the gap between germline ends came to 10 bases. Germline-derived CDR1 and CDR2 are SGHRS and YFSETQ. CDR3 size: 13 residues. CDR3 sequence: CASSLEAEGIQYF. DNA for the CDR3: TGCGCCAGCAGCTTGGAAGCTGAGGGCATTCAGTACTTC.

V and J are TRBV30 and TRBJ2-3; 11 bases agree with TRBD2. Losses at the gene ends were 0 bases for V and 6 bases for J; bases not matched to a gene: 8. The CDR3 has 16 residues. Per germline, CDR1 GTSNPN and CDR2 SVGIG (reference sequence). The CDR3 region has the DNA TGTGCCTGGAGTGTAAACTTAGCGGGAGGGGCGGATACGCAGTATTTT. It specifies CAWSVNLAGGADTQYF.

V is TRBV20-1 and J is TRBJ2-1; no clear D. Trimming pared 6 bases from V and 7 bases from J, leaving 10 bases between. The CDR3 has 11 residues. Germline CDR1 is DFQATT and CDR2 is SNEGSKA (reference sequence). The CDR3 region is CSAVWVNEQFF. CDR3 sequence (DNA): TGCAGTGCCGTGTGGGTTAATGAGCAGTTCTTC.

The chain uses TRBV9 and TRBJ1-2; a possible D gene is TRBD1 (5 bases). The V and J ends lost 3 bases and 2 bases respectively, with 11 bases between them. The CDR3 covers 14 residues. Germline V gene data show CDR1 as SGDLS and CDR2 as YYNGEE. For the CDR3, the DNA is TGTGCCAGCAGCGCTGGGGGGGGGAACTATGGCTACACCTTC. Its protein is CASSAGGGNYGYTF.

This clone was observed at least ten times. CDR3 amino acids: CASSLVAGGHYEQYF. The CDR3 coding sequence is TGTGCCAGCAGCTTAGTCGCGGGAGGGCACTACGAGCAGTACTTC. The rearrangement links TRBV11-2 to TRBJ2-7, with TRBD2 identical over 9 bases. Per the germline V gene, CDR1 is SGHAT and CDR2 is FQNNGV. The V and J ends lost 1 base and 3 bases, in that order; junction bases with no gene match: 4. The CDR3 totals 15 residues.

The V gene is TRBV12-5, the J gene TRBJ2-2, with D uncertain. The V end lost 5 bases, the J end lost 5 bases, and 6 bases lay between the germline ends. CDR3 length: 12 residues. Germline CDR1 is LGHNT and CDR2 is FRNRAP. For the CDR3, the DNA is TGTGCTAGTGGTGCGGAGACCGGGGAGCTGTTTTTT. It codes for CASGAETGELFF.

The genes are TRBV28 and TRBJ2-7, with D maybe TRBD2 (6 bases). CDR1 MDHEN and CDR2 SYDVKM come from the germline V gene. V lost 3 bases and J 6 bases, leaving 9 bases between the germline ends. This CDR3 comprises 12 residues. The CDR3 here is CASSFGGSEQYF. The CDR3 DNA sequence: TGTGCCAGCAGTTTCGGGGGAAGCGAGCAGTACTTC.

The CDR3 loop is CSVEGSRRNTEAFF. In nucleotides, the CDR3 is TGCAGCGTTGAAGGTTCTCGACGGAACACTGAAGCTTTCTTT. The chain carries TRBV29-1 and TRBJ1-1; D call uncertain. Trimming took 1 base from V and 1 from J, leaving 10 bases between them. This CDR3 is built from 14 residues. CDR1 is SQVTM and CDR2 is ANQGSEA in the germline V gene.

CDR3 bases: TGTGCCAGCAGGTCGAGGGGGGGCGGCACAGATACGCAGTATTTT. It specifies CASRSRGGGTDTQYF. V usage is TRBV28 and J usage is TRBJ2-3, with a tentative D call TRBD2 (7 bases). The V gene's germline CDR1 is MDHEN and CDR2 SYDVKM. The CDR3 sequence is 15 residues long. The ends were cut back, 6 bases at V and 1 base at J, with 14 bases in the middle.

This clone was recorded a few times. The same CDR3 arises from other DNA sequences in this sample as well. The V and J genes are TRBV27 and TRBJ2-4, with D unresolved. The V gene lost 3 bases and the J gene lost 1 base, with 4 bases spanning the gap. Germline lookup yields CDR1 MNHEY and CDR2 SMNVEV (reference sequence). This CDR3 is built from 13 residues. The DNA for the CDR3 is TGTGCCAGCAGTTTTTCGGCCAAAAACATTCAGTACTTC. Translation: CASSFSAKNIQYF.

V is TRBV5-1 and J is TRBJ2-7; 7 bases match TRBD1. The CDR3 is 15 amino acids. Trimming removed 0 bases from V and 3 bases from J; junction bases left unmatched: 6. Germline-derived CDR1 and CDR2 are SGHRS and YFSETQ. The CDR3 sequence is CASSLEQGQNYEQYF. CDR3 nucleotide sequence: TGCGCCAGCAGCTTGGAACAGGGGCAAAACTACGAGCAGTACTTC.

This chain uses TRBV7-8 with TRBJ2-7, with 10 positions matching TRBD1. Germline values: CDR1 SGHVS, CDR2 FQNEAQ. The CDR3 is 15 amino acids. V gave up 6 bases and J gave up 2 bases; unmatched junction bases: 7. In DNA, the CDR3 is TGTGCCAGCAGTTCCGACAGGGGGCAAGCCTACGAGCAGTACTTC. Residues: CASSSDRGQAYEQYF. Full variable domain (outside the CDR3, taken from reference TRBV7-8 and TRBJ2-7): GAGVSQSPRYKVAKRGQDVALRCDPISGHVSLFWYQQALGQGPEFLTYFQNEAQLDKSGLPSDRFFAERPEGSVSTLKIQRTQQEDSAVYLCASSSDRGQAYEQYFGPGTRLTVT.